The 24 T cell receptor beta chains reported below all come from one sample, sequenced in a study of CD8 T cells in ankylosing spondylitis. A single record per CDR3 protein comes from TCRdb applying MiXCR to the 5' RACE reads. The table records approximately 220,000 distinct CDR3 sequences, around 17% of them present only once. The study, taken as a whole, reports: Within ankylosing spondylitis blood, a TCR beta motif made up of eight highly homologous variants appeared to be characteristic.

These receptors' targets are unknown. The source material was blood, either unsorted or a sorted T cell fraction (not recorded which). The receptor source for this set is a male donor with ankylosing spondylitis.

The chain has TRBV27 and TRBJ2-1, with TRBD1 as a possible D gene (6 bases). Germline V gene sequence: CDR1 MNHEY, CDR2 SMNVEV (reference sequence). CDR3 length equals 15 residues. V was pared by 7 bases and J by 8 bases, with 21 bases between. The DNA of the CDR3 is TGTGCCAGCACGCTGATCGGGACAAAAATGGATGAGCAGTTCTTC. It yields the protein CASTLIGTKMDEQFF.

This clonotype was detected a few times. The chain links TRBV7-8 to TRBJ2-5, with D perhaps TRBD1 (5 bases). The V end was cut by 4 bases, the J end by 2 bases, with 14 bases between. Germline-derived CDR1 and CDR2 are SGHVS and FQNEAQ. The CDR3 totals 15 residues. CDR3 coding DNA: TGTGCCAGCAGCTCACTGGGTAGGGGACAAGAGACCCAGTACTTC. This encodes CASSSLGRGQETQYF.

The CDR3 spells CASSLGGQDEQFF. In nucleotides, the CDR3 is TGTGCCAGCAGCTTAGGTGGACAAGATGAGCAGTTCTTC. The chain uses TRBV7-3 and TRBJ2-1, with D perhaps matching TRBD1 (5 bases). Germline values: CDR1 SGHTA, CDR2 FQGTGA. The CDR3 loop spans 13 amino acids. V shed 2 bases and J shed 8 bases, with 10 bases lying between them.

CDR3 amino acids: CAWSVTETGELFF. The CDR3 DNA reads TGTGCCTGGAGCGTAACGGAGACCGGGGAGCTGTTTTTT. This chain uses TRBV30 with TRBJ2-2, with no clear D. The V gene lost 3 bases and the J gene lost 5 bases, with 10 bases spanning the gap. This CDR3 contains 13 residues. The germline gives CDR1 GTSNPN, CDR2 SVGIG (reference sequence).

V usage is TRBV4-3 and J usage is TRBJ2-2; possibly TRBD2 for D (5 bases). Trimming took off 3 bases at V and 1 base at J, with 6 bases between the two ends. CDR1 and CDR2 from the germline V gene are LGHNA and YSLEER. This CDR3 has 14 amino acids. DNA for the CDR3: TGCGCCAGCAGCCACCGGGAGAACACCGGGGAGCTGTTTTTT. As protein: CASSHRENTGELFF.

This chain uses TRBV19 with TRBJ1-1; 11 bases match TRBD1. CDR1 is LNHDA and CDR2 is SQIVND in the germline V gene (reference sequence). The CDR3 is 16 amino acids. Trimming cost V 9 bases and J 4 bases; bases outside gene matches: 13. The CDR3 loop reads CASCSQDRGPLTEAFF. DNA for the CDR3: TGTGCCAGCTGCTCCCAGGACAGGGGGCCTCTCACTGAAGCTTTCTTT.

This clonotype turned up a few times. J is TRBJ2-1 and V is TRBV14; 16 positions match TRBD2. V lost 4 bases and J lost 6; bases outside the gene matches: 15. The germline V gene has CDR1 SGHDN and CDR2 FVKESK. The CDR3 runs to 20 residues. The CDR3 protein is CASSPVYSGTSGRAGNEQFF. The CDR3 bases are TGTGCCAGCAGCCCCGTTTATTCCGGGACTAGCGGGAGGGCCGGCAATGAGCAGTTCTTC.

V usage is TRBV4-1 and J usage is TRBJ2-3; 8 bases map to TRBD1. Germline values: CDR1 MGHRA, CDR2 YSYEKL. V lost 5 bases and J lost 3; bases outside the gene matches: 7. The CDR3 is 15 amino acids. CDR3 region: CASSSRTGRTDTQYF. The CDR3 DNA reads TGCGCCAGCAGCTCCCGGACAGGGAGGACAGATACGCAGTATTTT.

This clonotype showed up just a few times. V usage is TRBV2 and J usage is TRBJ2-1; D possibly corresponds to TRBD1 (5 bases). From germline, CDR1 is SNHLY and CDR2 FYNNEI. The ends were cut back, 0 bases at V and 8 bases at J, with 14 bases in the middle. The CDR3 length is 15 residues. The CDR3 DNA sequence: TGTGCCAGCAGTGAAGCGGGGCCCACTCCCGATGAGCAGTTCTTC. Translation: CASSEAGPTPDEQFF.

V is TRBV5-1 and J is TRBJ2-2, with 10 nucleotides matching TRBD2. CDR3 length: 16 amino acids. CDR1 SGHRS and CDR2 YFSETQ come from the germline V gene. The ends lost 2 bases at V and 7 bases at J; junction bases unmatched: 8. CDR3 sequence reads: CASSFRAGGPIGELFF. The CDR3 DNA follows: TGCGCCAGCAGCTTTAGAGCGGGGGGGCCGATCGGGGAGCTGTTTTTT.

This clonotype turned up a few times. The chain is built from TRBV24-1 and TRBJ2-1, with TRBD1 matching over 8 bases. Germline loops: CDR1 KGHDR, CDR2 SFDVKD. The CDR3 runs 14 residues. V trimming: 2 bases; J trimming: 11 bases; junction bases outside the gene matches: 7. The CDR3 bases are TGTGCCACCAGTGATTCCCCCGGACAGGGTCAGCAGTTCTTC. Translation: CATSDSPGQGQQFF.

This clonotype was observed many times. The chain employs TRBV7-8 and TRBJ2-2; maybe TRBD2 (5 bases). The CDR3 runs 16 residues. The V end lost 4 bases, the J end lost 0 bases, and 12 bases lay between the germline ends. Germline V gives CDR1 SGHVS, CDR2 FQNEAQ. CDR3 protein: CASSSLAGTNTGELFF. The CDR3 bases are TGTGCCAGCAGCTCCCTGGCGGGTACGAACACCGGGGAGCTGTTTTTT.

This clonotype was seen only a few times. The rearrangement links TRBV5-1 to TRBJ1-6, with a weak D call TRBD1 (5 bases). Germline V gene lookup returns CDR1 SGHRS and CDR2 YFSETQ. The CDR3 runs 15 residues. Trimming cost V 0 bases and J 9 bases, with 13 bases left between them. In nucleotides, the CDR3 is TGCGCCAGCAGCTTGGTGGGGCCCTGGACTTCACCCCTCCACTTT. Translation: CASSLVGPWTSPLHF.

In its sample, this clonotype was seen a few times. The chain uses TRBV29-1 and TRBJ2-7; 12 nucleotides agree with TRBD1. The J segment lost 4 bases and the V segment lost 7 bases, leaving 8 bases of the junction unmatched. Germline V gives CDR1 SQVTM, CDR2 ANQGSEA. The CDR3 is 14 residues long. CDR3 in DNA: TGCAGCGGGGGCGAGGGACAGGGGGCTTACGAGCAGTACTTC. This codes for CSGGEGQGAYEQYF.

This clonotype was picked up a small number of times. The chain has TRBV3-1 and TRBJ2-5; 10 positions match TRBD1. The CDR3 loop spans 18 amino acids. V gave up 8 bases and J gave up 4 bases; unmatched junction bases: 19. The germline CDR1 and CDR2 sequences are LGHDT and YNNKEL (reference sequence). CDR3 residues: CASQHRDRGFDGRETQYF. CDR3 coding DNA: TGTGCCAGCCAACACCGGGACAGGGGCTTTGACGGAAGAGAGACCCAGTACTTC.

The chain joins TRBV5-1 to TRBJ2-1; no definite D call. The ends were cut back, 5 bases at V and 9 bases at J, with 9 bases in the middle. The CDR3 is 11 amino acids. Germline-derived CDR1 and CDR2 are SGHRS and YFSETQ. This chain's CDR3 is CASREMREQFF. For the CDR3, the DNA is TGCGCCAGCAGGGAGATGCGTGAGCAGTTCTTC.

V gene TRBV19 combines with J gene TRBJ2-2; D tentatively fits TRBD1 or TRBD2 (5 bases each). Germline CDR1 reads LNHDA; CDR2 reads SQIVND (reference sequence). V dropped 5 bases and J dropped 6 bases, with 13 bases sitting between them. The CDR3 is 14 residues long. The CDR3 DNA sequence: TGTGCCAGTAGTCCCTCGGGGCTCCCCGGGGAGCTGTTTTTT. Residues: CASSPSGLPGELFF.

This chain connects TRBV7-9 to TRBJ2-5; D is ambiguous. The V and J ends lost 1 base and 2 bases respectively, with 5 bases between them. The CDR3 loop spans 13 amino acids. The V gene's germline CDR1 is SEHNR and CDR2 FQNEAQ (reference sequence). CDR3 bases: TGTGCCAGCAGCTTAGACACGCAAGAGACCCAGTACTTC. This codes for CASSLDTQETQYF.

This clonotype was seen ten or more times. The genes are TRBV12-3 or TRBV12-4 and TRBJ2-3; D is undetermined. V was pared by 6 bases and J by 2 bases, with 15 bases between. CDR3 length: 15 residues. The CDR3 nucleotides are TGTGCCAGCAGGAGAAGTATTCCGGACACAGATACGCAGTATTTT. Encoded protein: CASRRSIPDTDTQYF.

This clonotype was picked up many times. The J gene is TRBJ2-3, the V gene TRBV20-1, with TRBD2 matching over 14 bases. Germline V gives CDR1 DFQATT, CDR2 SNEGSKA (reference sequence). The ends lost 0 bases at V and 5 bases at J; junction bases unmatched: 4. CDR3 length equals 16 residues. This CDR3 is CSARELGLAGEDTQYF. CDR3 nucleotides: TGCAGTGCTAGAGAGTTGGGACTAGCGGGAGAAGATACGCAGTATTTT.

The chain couples TRBV5-5 to TRBJ1-3, with TRBD1 as a possible D gene (6 bases). The CDR3 is 16 amino acids. Germline V gene sequence: CDR1 SGHKS, CDR2 YYEKEE (reference sequence). Deletions cut 0 bases from V and 4 bases from J, with 14 bases between. The CDR3 reads CASSLVSAGAGNTIYF. The DNA of the CDR3 is TGTGCCAGCAGCTTGGTCAGCGCAGGGGCAGGAAACACCATATATTTT.

This rearrangement joins TRBV9 to TRBJ2-1; D ambiguous. Trimming stripped 2 bases from V and 9 bases from J, with 15 bases between. Germline CDR1 SGDLS, CDR2 YYNGEE. The CDR3 length is 14 residues. The CDR3 sequence: CASSVAGASREQFF. The CDR3 coding sequence is TGTGCCAGCAGCGTTGCCGGAGCGTCTCGTGAGCAGTTCTTC.

This clonotype was counted a few times. V is TRBV12-3 or TRBV12-4 and J is TRBJ2-5; D possibly corresponds to TRBD2 (6 bases). The CDR3 contains 13 residues. Between the trimmed V and J ends, which lost 2 bases and 4 bases, there was a span of 8 bases. The CDR3 loop is CASSLSSVETQYF. The CDR3 coding sequence is TGTGCCAGCAGTTTATCTAGCGTAGAGACCCAGTACTTC.

The rearrangement uses TRBV19 and TRBJ2-5; no reliable D call. Germline CDR1 reads LNHDA; CDR2 reads SQIVND (reference sequence). V lost 6 bases, J lost 5 bases, and 13 bases lay in between. CDR3 length: 13 residues. This CDR3 is CASRLANMETQYF. Written as DNA, the CDR3 is TGTGCCAGTAGACTGGCCAACATGGAGACCCAGTACTTC. Using reference TRBV19 and TRBJ2-5 for the parts outside the CDR3, the full variable domain is DGGITQSPKYLFRKEGQNVTLSCEQNLNHDAMYWYRQDPGQGLRLIYYSQIVNDFQKGDIAEGYSVSREKKESFPLTVTSAQKNPTAFYLCASRLANMETQYFGPGTRLLVL.